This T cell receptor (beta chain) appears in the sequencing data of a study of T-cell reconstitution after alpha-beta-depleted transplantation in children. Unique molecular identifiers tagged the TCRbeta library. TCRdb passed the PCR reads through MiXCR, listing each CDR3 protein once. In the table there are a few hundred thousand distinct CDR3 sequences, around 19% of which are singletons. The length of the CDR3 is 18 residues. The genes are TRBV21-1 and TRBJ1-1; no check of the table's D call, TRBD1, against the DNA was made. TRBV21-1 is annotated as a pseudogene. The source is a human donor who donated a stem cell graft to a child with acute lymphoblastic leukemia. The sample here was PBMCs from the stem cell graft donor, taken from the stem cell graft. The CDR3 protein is CASSKEGGHGPMNTEAFF. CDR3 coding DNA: TGTGCCAGCAGCAAAGAGGGGGGACATGGACCCATGAACACTGAAGCTTTCTTT.